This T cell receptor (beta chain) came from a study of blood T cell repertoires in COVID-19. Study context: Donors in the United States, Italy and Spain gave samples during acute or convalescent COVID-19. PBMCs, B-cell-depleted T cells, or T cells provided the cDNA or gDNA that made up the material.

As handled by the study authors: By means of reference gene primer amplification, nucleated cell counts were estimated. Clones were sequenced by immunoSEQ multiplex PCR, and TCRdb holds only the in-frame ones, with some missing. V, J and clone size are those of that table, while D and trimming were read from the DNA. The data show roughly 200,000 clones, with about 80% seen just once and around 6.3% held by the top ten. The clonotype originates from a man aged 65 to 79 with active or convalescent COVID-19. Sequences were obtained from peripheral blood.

The CDR3 nucleotides are TGTGCCAGCAGCCCGGGGGTGAACACTGAAGCTTTCTTT. Translated: CASSPGVNTEAFF. This sequence joins TRBV12-3 or TRBV12-4 and TRBJ1-1; TRBD1 is a possible D gene (5 bases). V lost 6 bases to trimming and J lost 0 bases, with 8 bases between them. The CDR3 sequence is 13 residues long.